These 3 T cell receptor beta chains came from one sample sequenced in a study of metastatic and nonmetastatic thyroid tumors. TCRdb re-analyzed the PCR reads through MiXCR. Here the sample spans approximately 7,700 clones, less than 35% being singletons. No treatment had been given to any patient before thyroid surgery. Sequences were obtained from tumor tissue. Source of these receptors: a female donor with papillary thyroid cancer or a benign thyroid nodule (not recorded which). Some clones in this sample may be carry-over from other donors' samples.

This sequence joins TRBV11-2 and TRBJ1-4; D is ambiguous. CDR1 SGHAT and CDR2 FQNNGV come from the germline V gene. The CDR3 sequence is 13 residues long. V dropped 4 bases and J dropped 8 bases, with 11 bases sitting between them. DNA for the CDR3: TGTGCCAGCAGCTCCGAGGAGCTCGAAAAACTGTTTTTT. It is translated as CASSSEELEKLFF.

The chain links TRBV10-2 to TRBJ2-7; D remains ambiguous. This CDR3 spans 11 amino acids. Germline V CDR1 and CDR2: WSHSY, SAAADI. Trimming shortened V by 6 bases and J by 0 bases, and 3 bases separated the two germline ends. The CDR3, as DNA: TGCGCCAGCAGAGGCTCCTACGAGCAGTACTTC. Translated: CASRGSYEQYF.

This clone was recorded a few times. The genes are TRBV6-2 or TRBV6-3 and TRBJ1-2; tentative D call: TRBD1 (5 bases). Trimming removed 7 bases at V and 8 bases at J, with 20 bases between. Germline V gives CDR1 MNHEY, CDR2 SVGEGT. The CDR3 runs to 14 residues. The CDR3 DNA follows: TGTGCCAGCAATTCCCGAGACAGTCTCGAGGGCTACACCTTC. It is translated as CASNSRDSLEGYTF.